This T cell receptor beta chain was identified during a study of shared clonotypes between healthy human individuals. Study findings and constraints: Shared across a few donors were 4% to 6% of the naive CD4 clonotypes.

Sequencing used immunoSEQ multiplex PCR; TCRdb keeps in-frame clones, though not all of them. The sample includes fewer than 1 million clones, 90% to 98% of them seen just once. In the case of this clone: As yet, its antigen is unknown.

Only CD45RO-negative cells positively selected for CCR7 counted as naive CD8 cells, so terminally differentiated effector memory CD45RA+ cells were excluded. This clonotype originated in a man aged 25 to 40 in good health. Sequenced sample: naive CD8+ T cells sorted from blood.

The CDR3 loop reads CASSYMNTGELFF. For the CDR3, the DNA is TGTGCCAGCAGTTATATGAACACCGGGGAGCTGTTTTTT. The rearrangement uses TRBV27 and TRBJ2-2, with unresolved D. The CDR3 totals 13 residues. Germline V CDR1 and CDR2: MNHEY, SMNVEV (reference sequence). V lost 4 bases to trimming and J lost 1 base, with 4 bases between them.